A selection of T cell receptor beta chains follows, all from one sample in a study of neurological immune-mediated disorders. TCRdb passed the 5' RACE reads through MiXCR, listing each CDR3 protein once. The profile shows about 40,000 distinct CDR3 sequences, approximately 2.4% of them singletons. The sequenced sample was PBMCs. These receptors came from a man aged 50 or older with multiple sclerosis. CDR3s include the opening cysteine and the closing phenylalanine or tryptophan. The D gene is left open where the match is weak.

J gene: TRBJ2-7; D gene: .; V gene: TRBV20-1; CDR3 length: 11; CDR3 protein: CSAGGAYEQYF
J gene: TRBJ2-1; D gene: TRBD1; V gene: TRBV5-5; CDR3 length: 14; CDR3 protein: CASSGDSRRNEQFF
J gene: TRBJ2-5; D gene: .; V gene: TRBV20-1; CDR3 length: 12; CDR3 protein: CSAREGLETQYF
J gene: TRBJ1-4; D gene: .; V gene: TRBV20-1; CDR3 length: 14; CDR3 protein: CSARVGLLEGKLFF
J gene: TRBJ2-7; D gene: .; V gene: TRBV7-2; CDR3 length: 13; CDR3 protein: CASSIEGPYEQYF
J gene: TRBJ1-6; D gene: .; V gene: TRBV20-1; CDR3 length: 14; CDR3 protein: CSAKLGTLNSPLHF
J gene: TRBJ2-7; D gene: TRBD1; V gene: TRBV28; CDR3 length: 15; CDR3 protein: CASSLPGQGGHEQYF
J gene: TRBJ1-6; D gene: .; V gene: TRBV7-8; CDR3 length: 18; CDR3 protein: CASSLEDPSHTVYSPLHF
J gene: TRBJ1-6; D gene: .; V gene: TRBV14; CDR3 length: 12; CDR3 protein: CASSHGVSPLHF
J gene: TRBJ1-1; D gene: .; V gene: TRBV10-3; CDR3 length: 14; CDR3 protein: CAISGVGTNTEAFF
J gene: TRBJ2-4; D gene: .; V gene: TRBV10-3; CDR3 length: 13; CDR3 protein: CAISEGSKNIQYF
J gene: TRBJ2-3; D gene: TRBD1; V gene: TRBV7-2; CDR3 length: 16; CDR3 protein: CASRKQGVTTADTQYF
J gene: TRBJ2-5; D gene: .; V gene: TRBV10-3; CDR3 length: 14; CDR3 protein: CAISERQPQETQYF
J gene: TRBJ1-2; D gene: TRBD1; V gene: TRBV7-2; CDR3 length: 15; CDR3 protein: CASSGKGQGSYGYTF
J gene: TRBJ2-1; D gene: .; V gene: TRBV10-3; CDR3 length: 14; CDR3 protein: CAISDTGSYNEQFF
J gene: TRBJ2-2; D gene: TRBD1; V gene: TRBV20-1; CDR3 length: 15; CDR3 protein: CSARAHRGNTGELFF
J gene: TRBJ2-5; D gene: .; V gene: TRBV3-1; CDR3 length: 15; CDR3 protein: CASSQEEYRQETQYF
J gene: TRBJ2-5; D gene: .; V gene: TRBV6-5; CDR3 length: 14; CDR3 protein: CASRRPEMQETQYF
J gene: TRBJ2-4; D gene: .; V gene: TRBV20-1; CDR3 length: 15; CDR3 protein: CSARDPAGKQDIQYF
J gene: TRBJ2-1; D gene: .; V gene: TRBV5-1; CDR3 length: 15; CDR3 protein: CASSWGGTGERDQFF
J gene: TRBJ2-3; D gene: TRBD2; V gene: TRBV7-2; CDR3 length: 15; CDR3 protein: CASSFVTSGGDTQYF
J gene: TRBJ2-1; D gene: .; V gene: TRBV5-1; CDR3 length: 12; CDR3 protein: CASNPDYNEQFF
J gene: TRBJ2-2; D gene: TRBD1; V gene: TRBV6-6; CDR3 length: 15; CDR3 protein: CASSHGQGGTGELFF
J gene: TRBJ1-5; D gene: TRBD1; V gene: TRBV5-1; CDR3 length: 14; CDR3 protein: CASSLEGQGQPQHF
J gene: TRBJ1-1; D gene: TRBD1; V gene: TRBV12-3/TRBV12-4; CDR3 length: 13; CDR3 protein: CASSPQGGIEAFF
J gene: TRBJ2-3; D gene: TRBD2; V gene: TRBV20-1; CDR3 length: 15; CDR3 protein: CSASTSGGNTDTQYF
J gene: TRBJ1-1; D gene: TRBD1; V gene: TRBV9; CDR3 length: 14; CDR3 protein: CASSPRTGWTEAFF
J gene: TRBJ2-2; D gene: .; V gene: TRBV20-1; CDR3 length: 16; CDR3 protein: CSASILGDQGSGELFF
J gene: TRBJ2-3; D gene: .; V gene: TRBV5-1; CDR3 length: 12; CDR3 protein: CASSTTTDTQYF
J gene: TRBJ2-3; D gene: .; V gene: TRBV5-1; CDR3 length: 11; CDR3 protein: CASSYMDTQYF
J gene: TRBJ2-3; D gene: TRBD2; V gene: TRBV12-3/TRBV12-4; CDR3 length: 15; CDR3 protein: CASSSAGGPMDTQYF
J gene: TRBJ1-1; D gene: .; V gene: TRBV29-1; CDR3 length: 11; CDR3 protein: CSADGNTEAFF
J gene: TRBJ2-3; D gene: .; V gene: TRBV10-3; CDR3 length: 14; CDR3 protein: CATGGHGRTDTQYF
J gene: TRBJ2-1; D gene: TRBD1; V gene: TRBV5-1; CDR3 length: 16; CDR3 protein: CASSLTRGGQLNEQFF
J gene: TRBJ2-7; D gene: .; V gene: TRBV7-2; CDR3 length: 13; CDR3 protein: CASSFQGTYEQYF
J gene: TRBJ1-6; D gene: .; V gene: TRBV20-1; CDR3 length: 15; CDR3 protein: CSARDIQGWSSPLHF
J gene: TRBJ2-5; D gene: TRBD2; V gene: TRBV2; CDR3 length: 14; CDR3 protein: CASSPGGVRETQYF
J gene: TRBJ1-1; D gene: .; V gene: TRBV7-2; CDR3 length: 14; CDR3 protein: CASSLRTDNTEAFF
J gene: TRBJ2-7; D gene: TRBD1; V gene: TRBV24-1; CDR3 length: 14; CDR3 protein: CATSDAGTGGEQYF
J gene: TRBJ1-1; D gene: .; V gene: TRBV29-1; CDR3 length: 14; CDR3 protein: CSVVGQTMNTEAFF
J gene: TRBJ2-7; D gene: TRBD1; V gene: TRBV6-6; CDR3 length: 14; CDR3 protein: CATYSGQGDHEQYF
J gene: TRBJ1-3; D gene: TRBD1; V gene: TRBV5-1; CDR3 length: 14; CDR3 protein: CASSTTGGENTIYF
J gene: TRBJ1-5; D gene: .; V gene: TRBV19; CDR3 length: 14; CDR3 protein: CASSMGGEGQPQHF
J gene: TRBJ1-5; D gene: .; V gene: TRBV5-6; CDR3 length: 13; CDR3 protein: CASSFRSNQPQHF
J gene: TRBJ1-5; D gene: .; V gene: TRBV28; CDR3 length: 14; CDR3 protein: CASASTGAVQPQNF
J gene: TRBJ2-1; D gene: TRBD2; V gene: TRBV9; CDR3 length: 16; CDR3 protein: CASSVTPGGRYNEQFF
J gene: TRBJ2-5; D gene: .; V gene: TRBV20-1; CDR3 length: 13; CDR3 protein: CSARDNYQETQYF
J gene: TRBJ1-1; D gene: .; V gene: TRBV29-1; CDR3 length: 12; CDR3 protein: CSVERGGTEAFF
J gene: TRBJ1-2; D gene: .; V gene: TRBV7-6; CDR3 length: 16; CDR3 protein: CASSIAGGLTNYGYTF
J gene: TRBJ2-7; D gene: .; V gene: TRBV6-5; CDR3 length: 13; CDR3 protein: CASSYGTAWEQYF
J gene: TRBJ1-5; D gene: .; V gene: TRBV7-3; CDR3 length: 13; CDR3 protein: CASSSDSNQPQNF
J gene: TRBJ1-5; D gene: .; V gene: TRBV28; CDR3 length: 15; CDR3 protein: CASSTRQWVRQPQHF
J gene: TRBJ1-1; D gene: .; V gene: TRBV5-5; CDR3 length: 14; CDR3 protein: CASSLWGSNTEAFF